The present TCR beta chain was sequenced within a study of control samples from healthy donors and cancer patients. Libraries were prepared by immunoSEQ multiplex PCR; TCRdb keeps only in-frame clonotypes and omits some of them. The table lists 65,000 to 90,000 clones, over 90% of them singletons. The CDR3 runs to 13 residues. Germline lookup yields CDR1 GTSNPN and CDR2 SVGIG (reference sequence). J gave up 7 bases and V 5 bases, and 4 bases lay outside the gene matches. The receptor was isolated from a woman aged 30 to 39 in good health. This rearrangement joins TRBV30 to TRBJ1-6; TRBD1 matches 8 bases. Sample: blood. CDR3 nucleotides: TGTGCCTGGCAGGGGGCACTGAATTCACCCCTCCACTTT. Amino acid sequence: CAWQGALNSPLHF.